The rows below give T cell receptor beta chains drawn from one sample of a study of CD8 T cells in Susac syndrome. MiXCR, run by TCRdb on the immunoSEQ multiplex PCR reads, gives a single entry per CDR3 protein. The table records about 200,000 distinct CDR3 sequences, 85% to 95% of them present only once. The sample taken for sequencing was CD4+ T cells from PBMCs. The receptors shown here come from a human donor in good health. Both conserved end residues are part of each CDR3. D genes are given only for firm matches. Only part of the rows carry a size: once, few, many, or a class if the clone is expanded.

v_gene: TRBV5-6; d_gene: .; abundance: .; j_gene: TRBJ1-3; CDR3nt: TGTGCCAGCAGCTTGCCGGCAAGCGGGACCATATATTTT; CDR3aa: CASSLPASGTIYF
v_gene: TRBV5-1; d_gene: .; abundance: .; j_gene: TRBJ2-1; CDR3nt: TGCGCCAGCAGCGCGGTTAGCGGTAGCTCCTACAATGAGCAGTTCTTC; CDR3aa: CASSAVSGSSYNEQFF
v_gene: TRBV10-3; d_gene: .; abundance: .; j_gene: TRBJ2-3; CDR3nt: TGTGCCATCAGTTCTTCAGGCACAGATACGCAGTATTTT; CDR3aa: CAISSSGTDTQYF
v_gene: TRBV6-6; d_gene: TRBD1; abundance: .; j_gene: TRBJ1-2; CDR3nt: TGTGCCAGCAGTTATCAGGGGGTAGTTAACTATGGCTACACCTTC; CDR3aa: CASSYQGVVNYGYTF
v_gene: TRBV6-2/TRBV6-3; d_gene: TRBD2; abundance: .; j_gene: TRBJ2-3; CDR3nt: TGTGCCAGCAGTTACAACACCGGGACTAGCGGGACTGGCACAGATACGCAGTATTTT; CDR3aa: CASSYNTGTSGTGTDTQYF
v_gene: TRBV9; d_gene: .; abundance: .; j_gene: TRBJ2-6; CDR3nt: TGTGCCAGCAGCGTCCAGGCAGCGCCATCTGGGGCCAACGTCCTGACTTTC; CDR3aa: CASSVQAAPSGANVLTF
v_gene: TRBV7-6; d_gene: .; abundance: .; j_gene: TRBJ1-1; CDR3nt: TGTGCCAGCAGCTTAGCGCGGGGGTGGAACACTGAAGCTTTCTTT; CDR3aa: CASSLARGWNTEAFF
v_gene: TRBV6-5; d_gene: .; abundance: .; j_gene: TRBJ1-1; CDR3nt: TGTGCCAGCAAAAGGGGACGGATGAACACTGAAGCTTTCTTT; CDR3aa: CASKRGRMNTEAFF
v_gene: TRBV14; d_gene: .; abundance: .; j_gene: TRBJ1-4; CDR3nt: TGTGCCAGCAGCCAAGGGTGGGTACAGCCAGCTGAAAAACTGTTTTTT; CDR3aa: CASSQGWVQPAEKLFF
v_gene: TRBV6-1; d_gene: .; abundance: .; j_gene: TRBJ2-3; CDR3nt: TGTGCCAGCACCCCCATCCCGGGAAGGGCCGACACAGATACGCAGTATTTT; CDR3aa: CASTPIPGRADTDTQYF
v_gene: TRBV7-6; d_gene: TRBD2; abundance: .; j_gene: TRBJ2-3; CDR3nt: TGTGCCAGCAGCTTCAGCGGGGGCCCTAGCACAGATACGCAGTATTTT; CDR3aa: CASSFSGGPSTDTQYF
v_gene: TRBV18; d_gene: .; abundance: .; j_gene: TRBJ2-2; CDR3nt: TGTGCCAGCTCACCTGGACCTGGCGTGGGGGAGCTGTTTTTT; CDR3aa: CASSPGPGVGELFF
v_gene: TRBV18; d_gene: .; abundance: once; j_gene: TRBJ2-5; CDR3nt: TGTGCCAGCTCGTCCCCCATAGGAGGGGTCCAAGAGACCCAGTACTTC; CDR3aa: CASSSPIGGVQETQYF
v_gene: TRBV12-3/TRBV12-4; d_gene: .; abundance: .; j_gene: TRBJ2-6; CDR3nt: TGTGCCAGCAGCTTGATTGGCCCTGGGGCCAACGTCCTGACTTTC; CDR3aa: CASSLIGPGANVLTF
v_gene: TRBV24-1; d_gene: .; abundance: few; j_gene: TRBJ1-1; CDR3nt: TGTGCCACCAGTGATAGGGACACTGAAGCTTTCTTT; CDR3aa: CATSDRDTEAFF
v_gene: TRBV11-2; d_gene: .; abundance: few; j_gene: TRBJ2-7; CDR3nt: TGTGCCAGCAGCTTTGGTGGAGCCTACGAGCAGTACTTC; CDR3aa: CASSFGGAYEQYF
v_gene: TRBV29-1; d_gene: .; abundance: .; j_gene: TRBJ1-2; CDR3nt: TGCAGCGCCCAAATGGCCACTTCGGGTGGCTACACCTTC; CDR3aa: CSAQMATSGGYTF
v_gene: TRBV7-7; d_gene: TRBD2; abundance: .; j_gene: TRBJ2-3; CDR3nt: TGTGCTAGCAGCGATAGCGGGGGAAATACGCAGTATTTT; CDR3aa: CASSDSGGNTQYF
v_gene: TRBV5-1; d_gene: .; abundance: .; j_gene: TRBJ1-5; CDR3nt: TGCGCCAGCAGCGATGGCAACATCATCGGTCAGCCCCAGCATTTT; CDR3aa: CASSDGNIIGQPQHF
v_gene: TRBV30; d_gene: .; abundance: .; j_gene: TRBJ1-6; CDR3nt: TGTGCCTGGACCCCCCGGACAGCCTTTTCCAATTCACCCCTCCACTTT; CDR3aa: CAWTPRTAFSNSPLHF
v_gene: TRBV7-3; d_gene: TRBD1; abundance: .; j_gene: TRBJ1-5; CDR3nt: TGTGCCAGAGAGGGACAGGGAGGTCGTAGCAATCAGCCCCAGCATTTT; CDR3aa: CAREGQGGRSNQPQHF
v_gene: TRBV11-2; d_gene: .; abundance: .; j_gene: TRBJ1-5; CDR3nt: TGTGCCAGCAGCCCGCCTGGGCTGTTCAATCAGCCCCAGCATTTT; CDR3aa: CASSPPGLFNQPQHF
v_gene: TRBV19; d_gene: .; abundance: .; j_gene: TRBJ1-2; CDR3nt: TGTGCCAGTAGTATTGAAGTTGCGAGTTCCCGCTATGGCTACACCTTC; CDR3aa: CASSIEVASSRYGYTF
v_gene: TRBV11-1; d_gene: TRBD1; abundance: once; j_gene: TRBJ2-2; CDR3nt: TGTGCCAGCAGCCGAACACAGGGGCGGACCGGGGAGCTGTTTTTT; CDR3aa: CASSRTQGRTGELFF
v_gene: TRBV5-4; d_gene: .; abundance: .; j_gene: TRBJ2-7; CDR3nt: TGTGCCAGCAGCTCTCTCCCCTCCTACGAGCAGTACTTC; CDR3aa: CASSSLPSYEQYF
v_gene: TRBV5-1; d_gene: .; abundance: .; j_gene: TRBJ1-6; CDR3nt: TGCGCCAGCAGAAAGGACAGAGGAAATTCACCCCTCCACTTT; CDR3aa: CASRKDRGNSPLHF
v_gene: TRBV7-8; d_gene: .; abundance: .; j_gene: TRBJ2-2; CDR3nt: TGTGCCAGCAGCTTAGTTGGGACGGCCGGGGAGCTGTTTTTT; CDR3aa: CASSLVGTAGELFF
v_gene: TRBV7-9; d_gene: TRBD1; abundance: .; j_gene: TRBJ2-3; CDR3nt: TGTGCCAGCAGCTTGCCGGGACAGCCCACAGATACGCAGTATTTT; CDR3aa: CASSLPGQPTDTQYF
v_gene: TRBV7-2; d_gene: TRBD2; abundance: .; j_gene: TRBJ2-1; CDR3nt: TGTGCCAGCAGCTTAGTAGTAGCGGGGAACAATGAGCAGTTCTTC; CDR3aa: CASSLVVAGNNEQFF
v_gene: TRBV30; d_gene: .; abundance: .; j_gene: TRBJ2-3; CDR3nt: TGTGCCTGGACCAATAAAGTAGAAACATCAGATACGCAGTATTTT; CDR3aa: CAWTNKVETSDTQYF
v_gene: TRBV29-1; d_gene: TRBD1; abundance: few; j_gene: TRBJ2-7; CDR3nt: TGCAGCGTTGGTAGGGACAGGTCATACGAGCAGTACTTC; CDR3aa: CSVGRDRSYEQYF
v_gene: TRBV28; d_gene: .; abundance: .; j_gene: TRBJ1-6; CDR3nt: TGTGCCAGCACCTTCTTGCATAATTCACCCCTCCACTTT; CDR3aa: CASTFLHNSPLHF
v_gene: TRBV19; d_gene: TRBD1; abundance: .; j_gene: TRBJ1-2; CDR3nt: TGTGCCACCACAGGGGCTGGATATGGCTACACCTTC; CDR3aa: CATTGAGYGYTF
v_gene: TRBV19; d_gene: TRBD1; abundance: .; j_gene: TRBJ2-7; CDR3nt: TGTGCCAGTCGACAGGGGACCCTACTTGGAGGGCAGTACTTC; CDR3aa: CASRQGTLLGGQYF
v_gene: TRBV7-8; d_gene: .; abundance: .; j_gene: TRBJ2-6; CDR3nt: TGTGCCAGCAGCCGAGAAAGGGGCTCTGGGGCCAACGTCCTGACTTTC; CDR3aa: CASSRERGSGANVLTF
v_gene: TRBV24-1; d_gene: .; abundance: once; j_gene: TRBJ2-3; CDR3nt: TGTGCCACCAGTGATTCTAGGGATACGCAGTATTTT; CDR3aa: CATSDSRDTQYF
v_gene: TRBV20-1; d_gene: .; abundance: .; j_gene: TRBJ2-3; CDR3nt: TGCAGTGCTCCGAGACAGGGAGGGGGGGCGGCAGATACGCAGTATTTT; CDR3aa: CSAPRQGGGAADTQYF
v_gene: TRBV6-1; d_gene: .; abundance: .; j_gene: TRBJ2-1; CDR3nt: TGTGCCAGCAGCAACAAAATTAGGGAGTTCTTC; CDR3aa: CASSNKIREFF
v_gene: TRBV5-6; d_gene: .; abundance: .; j_gene: TRBJ1-2; CDR3nt: TGTGCCAGCAGCCTTGGACGGATTTTCTATGGCTACACCTTC; CDR3aa: CASSLGRIFYGYTF
v_gene: TRBV6-1; d_gene: TRBD2; abundance: .; j_gene: TRBJ2-4; CDR3nt: TGTGCCAGCAGCCCCCCCGGGGGGGGAGCCAAAAACATTCAGTACTTC; CDR3aa: CASSPPGGGAKNIQYF
v_gene: TRBV12-3/TRBV12-4; d_gene: .; abundance: .; j_gene: TRBJ2-3; CDR3nt: TGTGCCAGCAGTCTCGAGGGGGGGTCAGATACGCAGTATTTT; CDR3aa: CASSLEGGSDTQYF
v_gene: TRBV5-4; d_gene: .; abundance: .; j_gene: TRBJ2-3; CDR3nt: TGTGCCAGCAGCTTGGTTACTAATGAAGATACGCAGTATTTT; CDR3aa: CASSLVTNEDTQYF
v_gene: TRBV19; d_gene: TRBD1; abundance: once; j_gene: TRBJ2-5; CDR3nt: TGTGCCAGTAGTAACAGGGGGCGTGAGACCCAGTACTTC; CDR3aa: CASSNRGRETQYF
v_gene: TRBV4-3; d_gene: TRBD1; abundance: few; j_gene: TRBJ1-1; CDR3nt: TGCGCCAGCAGCCATCCTGGGACAGGGGTGAGCACTGAAGCTTTCTTT; CDR3aa: CASSHPGTGVSTEAFF
v_gene: TRBV12-3/TRBV12-4; d_gene: .; abundance: .; j_gene: TRBJ2-5; CDR3nt: TGTGCCAGCAGTTTTCAGCGGACCCAGTACTTC; CDR3aa: CASSFQRTQYF
v_gene: TRBV11-1; d_gene: .; abundance: .; j_gene: TRBJ2-1; CDR3nt: TGTGCCAGCAGCTTAGGAATTGAAAATGAGCAGTTCTTC; CDR3aa: CASSLGIENEQFF
v_gene: TRBV12-3/TRBV12-4; d_gene: TRBD1; abundance: once; j_gene: TRBJ2-6; CDR3nt: TGTGCCAGCAGTTTAGCGGGGGGACAGGCCCTGACTTTC; CDR3aa: CASSLAGGQALTF
v_gene: TRBV28; d_gene: .; abundance: .; j_gene: TRBJ2-5; CDR3nt: TGTGCCAGCAACAAAGAAGAGACCCAGTACTTC; CDR3aa: CASNKEETQYF
v_gene: TRBV2; d_gene: .; abundance: .; j_gene: TRBJ1-5; CDR3nt: TGTGCCAGCAGTCCCGGACTGGGACGGATTCAGCCCCAGCATTTT; CDR3aa: CASSPGLGRIQPQHF
v_gene: TRBV7-9; d_gene: .; abundance: .; j_gene: TRBJ1-2; CDR3nt: TGTGCCAGCAGCTTAGCCCTGGATCACGGCTACACCTTC; CDR3aa: CASSLALDHGYTF
v_gene: TRBV24-1; d_gene: .; abundance: .; j_gene: TRBJ2-6; CDR3nt: TGTGCCACCAGTAACGAAGTGACTGGGGCCAACGTCCTGACTTTC; CDR3aa: CATSNEVTGANVLTF
v_gene: TRBV6-5; d_gene: .; abundance: .; j_gene: TRBJ1-1; CDR3nt: TGTGCCAGCCGAAGAAACTCCAACACTGAAGCTTTCTTT; CDR3aa: CASRRNSNTEAFF
v_gene: TRBV2; d_gene: .; abundance: .; j_gene: TRBJ1-5; CDR3nt: TGTGCCAGCAGTGAAGCGGGCCGGGACGTCCAGCCCCAGCATTTT; CDR3aa: CASSEAGRDVQPQHF